This TCR beta chain was recovered during a study of CD8+ T cells in alopecia areata. General observations from the study: Normal scalp showed lower clonality than lesional scalp, especially alopecia totalis/universalis. With tofacitinib ongoing, many expanded lesional clones persisted in both scalp and blood.

Note on this clone: Its antigen remains unidentified.

The treatment: oral pan-JAK inhibitor, 5-10 mg twice daily. V dropped 6 bases and J dropped 4 bases, with 12 bases sitting between them. CDR3 length equals 14 residues. cDNA prepared by RNA extraction and subsequent reverse transcription served as the template for sequencing. TCRdb's table, derived via immunoSEQ multiplex PCR, lists solely in-frame clones and lacks some. The sample has about 120,000 clones, around 56% seen once. The sequences come from CD4+ T cells sorted from blood, collected at week 4, from a patient treated with tofacitinib. The sequence was collected from a human donor with alopecia areata. The chain couples TRBV23-1 to TRBJ2-2, with D perhaps matching TRBD1 (6 bases). TRBV23-1 carries the ORF label, with uncertain function. The CDR3 DNA is TGCGCCAGCAGGTGGACAGTATTCACCGGGGAGCTGTTTTTT. Translation: CASRWTVFTGELFF.